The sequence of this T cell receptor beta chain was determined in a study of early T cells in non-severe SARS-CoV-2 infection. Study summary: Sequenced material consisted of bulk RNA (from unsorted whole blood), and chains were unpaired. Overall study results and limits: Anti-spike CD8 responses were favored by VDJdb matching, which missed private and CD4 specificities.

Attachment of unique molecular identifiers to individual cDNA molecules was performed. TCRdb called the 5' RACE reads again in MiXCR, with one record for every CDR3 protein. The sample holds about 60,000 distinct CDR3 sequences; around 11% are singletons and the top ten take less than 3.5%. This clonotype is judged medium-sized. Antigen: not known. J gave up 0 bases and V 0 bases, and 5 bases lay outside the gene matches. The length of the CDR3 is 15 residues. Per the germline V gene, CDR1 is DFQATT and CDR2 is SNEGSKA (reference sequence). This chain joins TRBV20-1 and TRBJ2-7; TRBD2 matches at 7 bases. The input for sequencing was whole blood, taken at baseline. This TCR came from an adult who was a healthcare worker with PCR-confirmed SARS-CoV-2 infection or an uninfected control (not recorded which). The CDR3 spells CSARDPGRVSYEQYF. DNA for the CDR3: TGCAGTGCTAGAGATCCTGGGAGGGTCTCCTACGAGCAGTACTTC.